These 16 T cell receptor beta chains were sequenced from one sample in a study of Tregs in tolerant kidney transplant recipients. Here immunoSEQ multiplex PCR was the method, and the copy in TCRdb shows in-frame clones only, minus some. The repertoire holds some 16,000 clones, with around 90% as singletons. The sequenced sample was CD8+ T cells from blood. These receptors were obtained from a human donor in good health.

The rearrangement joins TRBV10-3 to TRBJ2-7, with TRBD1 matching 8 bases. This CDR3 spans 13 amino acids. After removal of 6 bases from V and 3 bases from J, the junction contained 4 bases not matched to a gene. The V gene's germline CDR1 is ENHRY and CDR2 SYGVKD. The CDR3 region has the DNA TGTGCCATCAGGGACAGGGAATACTACGAGCAGTACTTC. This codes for CAIRDREYYEQYF.

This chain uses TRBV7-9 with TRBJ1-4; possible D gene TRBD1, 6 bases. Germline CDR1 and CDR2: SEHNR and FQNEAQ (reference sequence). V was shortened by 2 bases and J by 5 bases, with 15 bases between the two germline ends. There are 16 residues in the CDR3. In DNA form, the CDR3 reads TGTGCCAGCAGCTTATCACGGACAGCGCAAAATGAAAAACTGTTTTTT. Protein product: CASSLSRTAQNEKLFF.

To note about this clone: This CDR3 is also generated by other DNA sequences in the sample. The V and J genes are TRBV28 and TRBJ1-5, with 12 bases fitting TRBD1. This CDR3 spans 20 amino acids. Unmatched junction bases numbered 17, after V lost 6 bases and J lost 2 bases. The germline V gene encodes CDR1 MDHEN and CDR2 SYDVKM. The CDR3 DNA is TGTGCCAGCAGAGGGGCCCGGGACAGGGGGCCTGTGTCTGGCAATCAGCCCCAGCATTTT. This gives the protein CASRGARDRGPVSGNQPQHF.

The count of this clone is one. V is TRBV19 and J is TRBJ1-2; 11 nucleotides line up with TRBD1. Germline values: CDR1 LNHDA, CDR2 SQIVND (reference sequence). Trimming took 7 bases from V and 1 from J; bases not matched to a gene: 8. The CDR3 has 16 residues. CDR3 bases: TGTGCCAGTACTTACCGGGACAGGGGGTTTAACTATGGCTACACCTTC. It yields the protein CASTYRDRGFNYGYTF.

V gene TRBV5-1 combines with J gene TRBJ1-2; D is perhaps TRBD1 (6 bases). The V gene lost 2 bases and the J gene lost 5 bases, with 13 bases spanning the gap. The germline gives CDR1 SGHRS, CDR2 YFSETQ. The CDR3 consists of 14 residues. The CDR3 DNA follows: TGCGCCAGCAGCTTTCCAGACAGGAGTTATGGCTACACCTTC. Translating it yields CASSFPDRSYGYTF. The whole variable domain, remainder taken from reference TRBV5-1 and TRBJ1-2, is KAGVTQTPRYLIKTRGQQVTLSCSPISGHRSVSWYQQTPGQGLQFLFEYFSETQRNKGNFPGRFSGRQFSNSRSEMNVSTLELGDSALYLCASSFPDRSYGYTFGSGTRLTVV.

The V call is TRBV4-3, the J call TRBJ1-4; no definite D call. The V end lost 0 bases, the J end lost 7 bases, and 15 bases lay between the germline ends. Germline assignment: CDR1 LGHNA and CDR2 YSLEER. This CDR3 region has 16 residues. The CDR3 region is CASSQEGTGLVEKLFF. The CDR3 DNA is TGCGCCAGCAGCCAAGAGGGAACCGGGCTCGTTGAAAAACTGTTTTTT.

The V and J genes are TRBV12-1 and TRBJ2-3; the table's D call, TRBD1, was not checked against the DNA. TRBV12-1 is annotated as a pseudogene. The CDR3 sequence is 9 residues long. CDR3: CASPPSQYF. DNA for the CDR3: TGTGCCAGCCCCCCATCGCAGTATTTT.

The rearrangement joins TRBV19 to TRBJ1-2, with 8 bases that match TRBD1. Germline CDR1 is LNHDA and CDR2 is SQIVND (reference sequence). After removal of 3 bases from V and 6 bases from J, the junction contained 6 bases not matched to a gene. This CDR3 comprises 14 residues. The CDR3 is CASSIDRGGDGYTF. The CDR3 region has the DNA TGTGCCAGTAGTATCGACAGGGGCGGGGATGGCTACACCTTC.

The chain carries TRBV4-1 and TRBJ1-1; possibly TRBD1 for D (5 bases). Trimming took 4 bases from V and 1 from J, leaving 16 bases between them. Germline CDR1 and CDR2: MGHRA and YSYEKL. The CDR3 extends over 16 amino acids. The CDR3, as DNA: TGCGCCAGCAGCCCCTGGAAGGGGCGCGGGAACACTGAAGCTTTCTTT. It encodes CASSPWKGRGNTEAFF.

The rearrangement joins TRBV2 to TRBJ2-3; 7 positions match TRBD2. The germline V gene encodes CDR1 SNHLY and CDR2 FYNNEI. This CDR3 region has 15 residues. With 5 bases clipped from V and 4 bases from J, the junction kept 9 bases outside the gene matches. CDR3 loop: CASSPPGGSPDTQYF. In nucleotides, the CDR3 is TGTGCCAGCAGTCCACCGGGCGGGAGCCCAGATACGCAGTATTTT.

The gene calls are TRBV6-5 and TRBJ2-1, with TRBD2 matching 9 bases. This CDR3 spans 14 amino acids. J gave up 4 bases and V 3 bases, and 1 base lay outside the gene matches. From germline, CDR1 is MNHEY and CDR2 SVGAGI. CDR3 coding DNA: TGTGCCAGCAGTTATGCGGGGGGGTACAATGAGCAGTTCTTC. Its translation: CASSYAGGYNEQFF.

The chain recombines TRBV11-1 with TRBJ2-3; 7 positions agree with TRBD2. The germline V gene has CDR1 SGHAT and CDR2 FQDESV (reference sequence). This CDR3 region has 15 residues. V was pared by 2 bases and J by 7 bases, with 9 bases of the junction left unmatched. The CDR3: CASSLSSGPGNTQYF. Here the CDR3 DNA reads TGTGCCAGCAGCTTATCTAGCGGCCCGGGGAATACGCAGTATTTT.

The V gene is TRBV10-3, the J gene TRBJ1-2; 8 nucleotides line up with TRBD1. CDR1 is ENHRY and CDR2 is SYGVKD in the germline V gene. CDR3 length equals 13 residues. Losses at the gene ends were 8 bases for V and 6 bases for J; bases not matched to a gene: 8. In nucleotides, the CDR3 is TGTGCCATCCCAGGGCAGGGGGCCCATGGCTACACCTTC. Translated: CAIPGQGAHGYTF.

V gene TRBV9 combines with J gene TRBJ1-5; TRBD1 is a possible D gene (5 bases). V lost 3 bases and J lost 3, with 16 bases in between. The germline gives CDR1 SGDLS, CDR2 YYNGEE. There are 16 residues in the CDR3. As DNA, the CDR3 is TGTGCCAGCAGCGCTGACAGTGGAGGGCCCAATCAGCCCCAGCATTTT. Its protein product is CASSADSGGPNQPQHF.

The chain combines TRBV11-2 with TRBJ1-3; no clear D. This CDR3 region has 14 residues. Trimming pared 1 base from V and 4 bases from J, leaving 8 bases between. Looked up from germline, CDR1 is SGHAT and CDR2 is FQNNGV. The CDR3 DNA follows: TGTGCCAGCAGCTTAGGGACGGGCGGAAACACCATATATTTT. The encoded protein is CASSLGTGGNTIYF.

As DNA, the CDR3 is TGTGCCAGCAGCCCCACGCTGGGAGGGAACACTGAAGCTTTCTTT. Its protein is CASSPTLGGNTEAFF. This chain uses TRBV7-9 with TRBJ1-1; D unclear. Trimming took 5 bases from V and 1 from J, leaving 14 bases between them. Germline V lookup: CDR1 SEHNR, CDR2 FQNEAQ (reference sequence). The CDR3 sequence is 15 residues long.